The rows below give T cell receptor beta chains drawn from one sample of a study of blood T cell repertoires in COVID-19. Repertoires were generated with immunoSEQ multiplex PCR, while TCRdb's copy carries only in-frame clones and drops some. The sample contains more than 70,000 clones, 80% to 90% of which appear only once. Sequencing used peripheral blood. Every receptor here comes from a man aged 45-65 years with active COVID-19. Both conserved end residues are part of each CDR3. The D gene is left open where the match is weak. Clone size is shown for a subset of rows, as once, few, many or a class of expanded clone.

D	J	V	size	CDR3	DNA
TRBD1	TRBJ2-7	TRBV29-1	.	CSVEGSGTGVSYEQYF	TGCAGCGTTGAAGGCTCCGGGACAGGAGTCTCCTACGAGCAGTACTTC
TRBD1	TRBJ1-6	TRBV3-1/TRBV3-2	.	CASSPGTGLGSPLHF	TGTGCCAGCAGCCCCGGGACAGGGCTGGGATCACCCCTCCACTTT
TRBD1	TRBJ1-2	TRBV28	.	CASRRPGQNYGYTF	TGTGCCAGCAGACGCCCGGGACAGAACTATGGCTACACCTTC
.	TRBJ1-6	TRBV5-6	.	CASSSGQGGPLHF	TGTGCCAGCAGCTCCGGCCAAGGGGGACCCCTCCACTTT
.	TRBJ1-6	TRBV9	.	CASQQGDNSPLHF	TGTGCCAGCCAACAGGGAGATAATTCACCCCTCCACTTT
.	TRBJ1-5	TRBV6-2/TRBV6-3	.	CASSGSGKSQPQHF	TGTGCCAGCAGCGGCTCGGGGAAAAGTCAGCCCCAGCATTTT
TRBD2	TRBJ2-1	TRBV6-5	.	CASRATSENYNEQFF	TGTGCCAGCAGGGCTACTAGCGAGAACTACAATGAGCAGTTCTTC
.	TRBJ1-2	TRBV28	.	CASSLLDRGASGHGYTF	TGTGCCAGCAGTTTACTCGACCGTGGGGCGAGTGGTCATGGCTACACCTTC
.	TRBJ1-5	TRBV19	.	CASNLLRAVNQPQHF	TGTGCCAGTAATCTTCTCAGGGCGGTCAATCAGCCCCAGCATTTT
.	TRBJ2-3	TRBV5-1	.	CASSVLGINSADTQYF	TGCGCCAGCAGCGTACTAGGGATAAACAGCGCAGATACGCAGTATTTT
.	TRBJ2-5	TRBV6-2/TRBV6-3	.	CASSYLRLTNTQYF	TGTGCCAGCAGTTACCTCCGGCTCACTAATACCCAGTACTTC
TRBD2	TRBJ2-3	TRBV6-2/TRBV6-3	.	CASSILAGGDTQYF	TGTGCCAGCAGTATACTAGCGGGAGGGGATACGCAGTATTTT
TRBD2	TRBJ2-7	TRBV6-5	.	CARLAGGYEQYF	TGTGCCAGGCTAGCGGGAGGCTACGAGCAGTACTTC
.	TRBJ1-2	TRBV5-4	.	CASSFDATRGYTF	TGTGCCAGCAGCTTTGACGCGACAAGGGGCTACACCTTC
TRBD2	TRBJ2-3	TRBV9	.	CASSSRSGGDTDTQYF	TGTGCCAGCAGCTCCAGGAGTGGGGGGGACACAGATACGCAGTATTTT
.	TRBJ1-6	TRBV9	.	CASSVNVGGNSPLHF	TGTGCCAGCAGCGTAAACGTAGGGGGTAATTCACCCCTCCACTTT
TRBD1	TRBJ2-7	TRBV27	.	CASSLRQGFYEQYF	TGTGCCAGCAGTTTGCGACAGGGTTTCTACGAGCAGTACTTC
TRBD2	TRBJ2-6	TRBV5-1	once	CASSLSGLAGAGANVLTF	TGCGCCAGCAGTTTATCGGGACTAGCGGGGGCTGGGGCCAACGTCCTGACTTTC
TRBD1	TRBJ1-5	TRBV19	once	CASGTVGSNQPQHF	TGTGCCAGCGGGACAGTGGGGAGCAATCAGCCCCAGCATTTT
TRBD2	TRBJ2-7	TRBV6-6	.	CASTPSGQSSYEQYF	TGTGCCAGCACTCCTAGCGGGCAAAGCTCCTACGAGCAGTACTTC
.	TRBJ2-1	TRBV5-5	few	CASSFRYRSPYNEQFF	TGTGCCAGCAGCTTCCGTTACAGGAGTCCCTACAATGAGCAGTTCTTC
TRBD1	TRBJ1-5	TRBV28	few	CASSLSGQGGLAQHF	TGTGCCAGCAGTCTATCTGGACAGGGTGGATTGGCCCAGCATTTT
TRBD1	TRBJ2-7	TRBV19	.	CASSIRQGRHEQYF	TGTGCCAGTAGTATCCGACAGGGGAGGCACGAGCAGTACTTC
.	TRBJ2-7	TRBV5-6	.	CASSPYAGAGEQYF	TGTGCCAGCAGTCCGTACGCAGGGGCTGGCGAGCAGTACTTC
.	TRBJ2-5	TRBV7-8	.	CASSSRVKETQYF	TGTGCCAGCAGCTCAAGAGTAAAAGAGACCCAGTACTTC
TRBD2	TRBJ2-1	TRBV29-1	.	CSVGDGLAGAHYNEQFF	TGCAGCGTGGGGGACGGACTAGCGGGAGCCCACTACAATGAGCAGTTCTTC